This is a list of T cell receptor beta chains from one sample in a study of blood T cell repertoires in COVID-19. The table came from immunoSEQ multiplex PCR; TCRdb's copy has only in-frame clones and leaves some out. In the table there are hundreds of thousands of clones, around 88% of which are singletons. The sequenced sample consisted of PBMCs or T cells enriched from blood (not recorded which). Source of these receptors: a woman aged 40 to 49 who had recovered from COVID-19. Both conserved end residues are part of each CDR3. A D gene is named only where the DNA matches it firmly. Size is omitted from some rows. Given values are once, few, many or a class for expanded clones.

v_gene	j_gene	abundance	d_gene	CDR3nt	CDR3aa
TRBV30	TRBJ1-2	-	TRBD1	TGTGCCTGGATTGACAGGGGGAACTATGGCTACACCTTC	CAWIDRGNYGYTF
TRBV3-1/TRBV3-2	TRBJ2-7	few	TRBD1	TGTGCCAGCAGCCAAGCCACAGGGGGTGCCTACGAGCAGTACTTC	CASSQATGGAYEQYF
TRBV4-1	TRBJ2-1	-	-	TGCGCCAGCAGCCAAGTCCGACTGCTGCCTTACAATGAGCAGTTCTTC	CASSQVRLLPYNEQFF
TRBV18	TRBJ2-7	-	-	TGTGCCAGCTCAGGGAGCCGGGACTCCTACGAGCAGTACTTC	CASSGSRDSYEQYF
TRBV5-4	TRBJ2-2	-	TRBD2	TGTGCCAGCAGCATTAGACTAGCGGGAAACACCGGGGAGCTGTTTTTT	CASSIRLAGNTGELFF
TRBV6-2/TRBV6-3	TRBJ2-1	-	TRBD2	TGTGCCAGCAGTTACGCCCTAGCGGAGCTGCTCTCCTACAATGAGCAGTTCTTC	CASSYALAELLSYNEQFF
TRBV6-2/TRBV6-3	TRBJ2-3	-	-	TGTGCCAGCAGTTCGGGTGGGAGGTCTAGCACAGATACGCAGTATTTT	CASSSGGRSSTDTQYF
TRBV20-1	TRBJ1-1	few	-	TGCAGTGGAAGACGGGGTGTTGAAGCTTTCTTT	CSGRRGVEAFF
TRBV7-2	TRBJ2-3	few	TRBD1	TGTGCCAGCAGCCCTAGGGGGCGCAGCGCAGATACGCAGTATTTT	CASSPRGRSADTQYF
TRBV12-3/TRBV12-4	TRBJ1-2	-	-	TGTGCCAGCAGTTTAATTCAGGTGGGCGGCTACACCTTC	CASSLIQVGGYTF
TRBV5-1	TRBJ2-7	-	TRBD2	TGCGCCAGCAGCTTGGGCGTAGCGGGAGGGCCTTACGAGCAGTACTTC	CASSLGVAGGPYEQYF
TRBV5-1	TRBJ2-5	-	TRBD1	TGCGCCAGCAGCTTGGGCGTGACCAAACAGGGGGCTGGGGAGACCCAGTACTTC	CASSLGVTKQGAGETQYF
TRBV7-3	TRBJ2-3	-	-	TGTGCCAGCAGCTTTAGGGGGAGGGAGGATACGCAGTATTTT	CASSFRGREDTQYF
TRBV7-2	TRBJ2-2	few	TRBD2	TGTGCCAGCAGCTTAGGACTAGCGGGAGGAAACACCGGGGAGCTGTTTTTT	CASSLGLAGGNTGELFF
TRBV10-3	TRBJ2-5	few	TRBD1	TGTGCCATCAGTACAACAGGGGCGTACGAGACCCAGTACTTC	CAISTTGAYETQYF
TRBV28	TRBJ1-1	-	TRBD1	TGTGCCAGCACCCTACTAGGACAGGGGTACACTGAAGCTTTCTTT	CASTLLGQGYTEAFF
TRBV7-6	TRBJ2-7	-	-	TGTGCCAGCAGCTCGACAGGACCCGGATCCTACGAGCAGTACTTC	CASSSTGPGSYEQYF
TRBV25-1	TRBJ2-3	-	-	TGTGCCAGCAGTCACAGGGATACAGATACGCAGTATTTT	CASSHRDTDTQYF
TRBV11-3	TRBJ2-1	once	TRBD2	TGTGCCAGCAGCCCGGGACTAGCCTACAATGAGCAGTTCTTC	CASSPGLAYNEQFF
TRBV19	TRBJ2-1	few	TRBD2	TGTGCCAGTACCCGGGGGAGGGGTTATGAGCAGTTCTTC	CASTRGRGYEQFF